These 5 T cell receptor beta chains originate from one sample sequenced in a study of beta chain features in type 1 diabetes. Expressed TCRB transcripts got sequenced, as all isolated RNA was reverse transcribed. Profiled with immunoSEQ multiplex PCR; TCRdb holds only in-frame clones, not every one. The sample carries about 160,000 clones, 7.5% to 9.5% recorded once. The specimen sequenced was central memory CD4+ T cells from blood. These receptors were collected from a woman aged 18-30 years in good health.

The table lists this clone with a few counts. This CDR3 is CASSLQAIGEKLFF. The DNA of the CDR3 is TGTGCCAGCAGCTTACAAGCGATTGGTGAAAAACTGTTTTTT. V gene TRBV7-9 combines with J gene TRBJ1-4; D is unclear. The CDR3 has 14 residues. The V end was cut by 2 bases, the J end by 7 bases, with 11 bases between. Per the germline V gene, CDR1 is SEHNR and CDR2 is FQNEAQ (reference sequence).

J is TRBJ2-3 and V is TRBV2; 8 nucleotides line up with TRBD2. Germline-derived CDR1 and CDR2 are SNHLY and FYNNEI. After removal of 6 bases from V and 1 base from J, the junction contained 3 bases not matched to a gene. This CDR3 has 14 residues. The CDR3 protein is CASRTAGGTDTQYF. CDR3 DNA: TGTGCCAGCAGAACAGCGGGGGGCACAGATACGCAGTATTTT.

V is TRBV7-6 and J is TRBJ2-2; 10 bases line up with TRBD2. This CDR3 contains 17 residues. Germline V gene sequence: CDR1 SGHVS, CDR2 FNYEAQ. V gave up 3 bases and J gave up 2 bases; unmatched junction bases: 6. CDR3 sequence: CASSLSGGAKNTGELFF. The DNA for the CDR3 is TGTGCCAGCAGCTTGAGCGGGGGGGCAAAAAACACCGGGGAGCTGTTTTTT.

The chain has TRBV5-1 and TRBJ2-5, with D tentatively TRBD1 (5 bases). The V and J ends lost 0 bases and 1 base respectively, with 10 bases between them. CDR3 size: 15 residues. Germline V CDR1 and CDR2: SGHRS, YFSETQ. Here the CDR3 DNA reads TGCGCCAGCAGCTTGGAGACAGCAACCCAAGAGACCCAGTACTTC. Translation gives CASSLETATQETQYF.

This clone has only a few counts. The chain joins TRBV6-5 to TRBJ2-3; D unresolved. From germline, CDR1 is MNHEY and CDR2 SVGAGI. The CDR3 extends over 12 amino acids. V shed 2 bases and J shed 5 bases, with 5 bases lying between them. CDR3 nucleotides: TGTGCCAGCAGTTACCGCGGAGATACGCAGTATTTT. Translated, it gives CASSYRGDTQYF.